A single sample gave rise to the 27 T cell receptor beta chains below, sequenced in a study of blood T cell repertoires in COVID-19. TCRdb keeps only in-frame clones here, not all; method: immunoSEQ multiplex PCR. The sample yields 200,000 to 300,000 clones, roughly four fifths seen once. Sequenced: peripheral blood. These receptors were collected from a man older than 75 with acute or convalescent COVID-19.

The rearrangement uses TRBV6-5 and TRBJ2-1; 11 positions agree with TRBD2. CDR1 is MNHEY and CDR2 is SVGAGI in the germline V gene. V was clipped by 8 bases and J by 12 bases; unmatched bases: 9. CDR3 length equals 13 residues. The CDR3 coding sequence is TGTGCCAGCTGTAGCGGGAGGGCCTCTTCGCAGTTCTTC. Translating gives CASCSGRASSQFF.

This clone was observed a handful of times. This chain links TRBV24-1 with TRBJ2-2; perhaps TRBD1 as D (6 bases). The V and J ends lost 7 bases and 8 bases respectively, with 13 bases between them. This CDR3 has 13 amino acids. Germline values: CDR1 KGHDR, CDR2 SFDVKD. The CDR3 DNA is TGTGCCACCAGACAGGGTTTCGGAGGGGAGCTGTTTTTT. Translating gives CATRQGFGGELFF.

The chain combines TRBV5-4 with TRBJ1-5, with D possibly TRBD1 on 6 matching bases. Looked up from germline, CDR1 is SGHNT and CDR2 is YYREEE (reference sequence). The CDR3 covers 17 residues. Trimming shortened V by 7 bases and J by 0 bases, and 20 bases separated the two germline ends. This CDR3 reads CASPKDGGPYSNQPQHF. The CDR3 bases are TGTGCCAGCCCCAAAGACGGGGGGCCTTATAGCAATCAGCCCCAGCATTTT.

The chain recombines TRBV30 with TRBJ1-6; D is ambiguous. Trimming left V 1 base short and J 3 bases short, with 7 bases between. Germline CDR1 is GTSNPN and CDR2 is SVGIG (reference sequence). The CDR3 totals 14 residues. This CDR3 reads CAWSGGYYNSPLHF. CDR3 nucleotide sequence: TGTGCCTGGAGTGGAGGGTACTATAATTCACCCCTCCACTTT. The full variable domain, its missing parts supplied by reference TRBV30 and TRBJ1-6, is SQTIHQWPATLVQPVGSPLSLECTVEGTSNPNLYWYRQAAGRGLQLLFYSVGIGQISSEVPQNLSASRPQDRQFILSSKKLLLSDSGFYLCAWSGGYYNSPLHFGNGTRLTVT.

V usage is TRBV6-5 and J usage is TRBJ2-2; 8 positions match TRBD1. The CDR3 covers 13 residues. Per germline, CDR1 MNHEY and CDR2 SVGAGI. Trimming took 8 bases from V and 7 from J; bases not matched to a gene: 6. In nucleotides, the CDR3 is TGTGCCAGCGCAGGGGGCGGCAACGGGGAGCTGTTTTTT. This gives the protein CASAGGGNGELFF.

The genes are TRBV30 and TRBJ2-3, with 9 positions matching TRBD2. This CDR3 is built from 17 residues. Germline CDR1 and CDR2: GTSNPN and SVGIG (reference sequence). With 0 bases clipped from V and 4 bases from J, the junction kept 11 bases outside the gene matches. The CDR3 loop is CAWSVRGGRASADTQYF. DNA of the CDR3: TGTGCCTGGAGTGTACGAGGCGGGAGGGCGAGTGCAGATACGCAGTATTTT.

The chain combines TRBV6-5 with TRBJ2-3; no definite D call. The V gene's germline CDR1 is MNHEY and CDR2 SVGAGI. The CDR3 is 14 residues long. V dropped 7 bases and J dropped 0 bases, with 11 bases sitting between them. CDR3 region: CASKERFSTDTQYF. The CDR3 DNA reads TGTGCCAGCAAGGAGAGATTTAGCACAGATACGCAGTATTTT.

The V and J genes are TRBV29-1 and TRBJ2-7; 11 bases are shared with TRBD2. The trim removed 4 bases at V and 9 bases at J, leaving 8 bases unmatched. Looked up from germline, CDR1 is SQVTM and CDR2 is ANQGSEA. This CDR3 spans 13 amino acids. CDR3 sequence: CSVVSGRVSWQYF. For the CDR3, the DNA is TGCAGCGTTGTTAGCGGGAGGGTGAGTTGGCAGTACTTC.

V and J are TRBV28 and TRBJ1-5; D possibly corresponds to TRBD1 (5 bases). Between the trimmed V and J ends, which lost 6 bases and 7 bases, there was a span of 13 bases. This CDR3 spans 13 amino acids. The V gene's germline CDR1 is MDHEN and CDR2 SYDVKM. In DNA, the CDR3 is TGTGCCAGCAGCCCTGACAGCTACCAGCCCCAGCATTTT. It encodes CASSPDSYQPQHF.

The chain couples TRBV4-2 to TRBJ2-7, with TRBD1 matching over 8 bases. V was clipped by 4 bases and J by 7 bases; unmatched bases: 12. This CDR3 is 15 amino acids long. Germline-derived CDR1 and CDR2 are LGHNA and YNFKEQ. The CDR3 coding sequence is TGTGCCAGCAGCCCCGCCGGGACAGGACCACGAGAGCAGTACTTC. It specifies CASSPAGTGPREQYF.

This clone was picked up a small number of times. The J gene is TRBJ2-6, the V gene TRBV7-6; no definite D call. Germline CDR1 is SGHVS and CDR2 is FNYEAQ. The ends were cut back, 4 bases at V and 1 base at J, with 14 bases in the middle. The CDR3 length is 17 residues. Here the CDR3 reads CASSSPNTVSGANVLTF. In DNA, the CDR3 is TGTGCCAGCAGCTCCCCGAATACAGTTTCTGGGGCCAACGTCCTGACTTTC.

The chain joins TRBV10-3 to TRBJ1-3; D might be TRBD1 (6 bases). The V end lost 5 bases, the J end lost 3 bases, and 17 bases lay between the germline ends. CDR3 size: 16 residues. Germline-derived CDR1 and CDR2 are ENHRY and SYGVKD. CDR3 sequence reads: CAISSLQGLFGNTIYF. The CDR3 bases are TGTGCCATCAGTAGCCTACAGGGTTTGTTTGGAAACACCATATATTTT.

The rearrangement joins TRBV5-6 to TRBJ2-3; 7 nucleotides align to TRBD2. Trimming removed 3 bases from V and 4 bases from J; junction bases left unmatched: 11. Germline lookup yields CDR1 SGHDT and CDR2 YYEEEE. CDR3 length: 16 amino acids. The CDR3, as DNA: TGTGCCAGCAGCTCCTTACGCGGGCGGGAGCCAGATACGCAGTATTTT. It encodes CASSSLRGREPDTQYF.

This chain joins TRBV6-5 and TRBJ1-3, with D maybe TRBD1 (6 bases). Deletions cut 6 bases from V and 4 bases from J, with 13 bases between. Germline values: CDR1 MNHEY, CDR2 SVGAGI. The CDR3 extends over 14 amino acids. CDR3 protein: CASRQGGAGNTIYF. Written as DNA, the CDR3 is TGTGCCAGCAGACAAGGGGGGGCAGGAAACACCATATATTTT.

V and J are TRBV7-8 and TRBJ2-3, with D possibly TRBD1 on 6 matching bases. The V and J ends lost 5 bases and 3 bases respectively, with 21 bases between them. Germline lookup yields CDR1 SGHVS and CDR2 FQNEAQ. The CDR3 has 17 amino acids. The CDR3 is CASSPIGQWKITDTQYF. For the CDR3, the DNA is TGTGCCAGCAGCCCGATAGGACAGTGGAAAATAACAGATACGCAGTATTTT.

The chain employs TRBV27 and TRBJ2-7; tentative D call: TRBD1 (5 bases). The ends were cut back, 2 bases at V and 2 bases at J, with 28 bases in the middle. The CDR3 is 20 residues long. The germline CDR1 and CDR2 sequences are MNHEY and SMNVEV (reference sequence). CDR3: CASSLVPLLGPQLPAYEQYF. The CDR3 DNA sequence: TGTGCCAGCAGTTTAGTCCCCCTTTTGGGGCCCCAACTCCCAGCCTACGAGCAGTACTTC.

This chain uses TRBV25-1 with TRBJ2-3; a weak D match, TRBD1 (5 bases). The V end was cut by 7 bases, the J end by 3 bases, with 17 bases between. CDR3 length equals 15 residues. The germline V gene encodes CDR1 MGHDK and CDR2 SYGVNS. CDR3 sequence (DNA): TGTGCCAGCACCCCCCAAGGGGTAGGGACAGATACGCAGTATTTT. Translating it yields CASTPQGVGTDTQYF.

The chain combines TRBV19 with TRBJ1-6; no clear D gene. V was cut by 5 bases and J by 0 bases, with 14 bases left in between. The CDR3 covers 17 residues. Per the germline V gene, CDR1 is LNHDA and CDR2 is SQIVND (reference sequence). CDR3 in amino acids: CASSDLGVSSYNSPLHF. CDR3 in DNA: TGTGCCAGTAGTGACCTCGGAGTTAGCTCCTATAATTCACCCCTCCACTTT.

This chain connects TRBV7-8 to TRBJ2-5; the D gene is possibly TRBD2 (6 bases). Germline CDR1 is SGHVS and CDR2 is FQNEAQ. V was shortened by 2 bases and J by 2 bases, with 15 bases between the two germline ends. This CDR3 spans 16 amino acids. The CDR3 DNA reads as TGTGCCAGCAGCTTATTTTTTTGGAGGGGTCAAGAGACCCAGTACTTC. Amino acids: CASSLFFWRGQETQYF.

This chain joins TRBV29-1 and TRBJ1-1; 8 nucleotides align to TRBD1. CDR1 SQVTM and CDR2 ANQGSEA come from the germline V gene. This CDR3 contains 12 residues. After removal of 4 bases from V and 6 bases from J, the junction contained 4 bases not matched to a gene. This CDR3 is CSVGTGRAEAFF. As DNA, the CDR3 is TGCAGCGTTGGGACAGGGCGGGCTGAAGCTTTCTTT.

This chain connects TRBV4-1 to TRBJ2-1, with 10 bases fitting TRBD2. Germline assignment: CDR1 MGHRA and CDR2 YSYEKL. V was pared by 1 base and J by 0 bases, with 18 bases of the junction left unmatched. The CDR3 is 22 amino acids. This CDR3 is CASSQVWSGGGPWSNSYNEQFF. The CDR3 bases are TGCGCCAGCAGCCAAGTATGGAGCGGGGGGGGCCCATGGTCAAACTCCTACAATGAGCAGTTCTTC.

In nucleotides, the CDR3 is TGTGCCAGCAGTTTTTTGGGACAGGGGGCGCCTGGGGCCAACGTCCTGACTTTC. It is translated as CASSFLGQGAPGANVLTF. This chain uses TRBV27 with TRBJ2-6, with TRBD1 matching over 12 bases. Germline-derived CDR1 and CDR2 are MNHEY and SMNVEV (reference sequence). V was pared by 3 bases and J by 2 bases, with 5 bases of the junction left unmatched. CDR3 size: 18 residues.

V is TRBV12-5 and J is TRBJ1-4, with a tentative D call TRBD1 (5 bases). The CDR3 has 15 residues. The germline V gene has CDR1 LGHNT and CDR2 FRNRAP. Trimming shortened V by 1 base and J by 8 bases, and 14 bases separated the two germline ends. CDR3 amino acids: CASGLAEGRWEKLFF. CDR3 nucleotides: TGTGCTAGTGGTTTGGCGGAGGGGCGCTGGGAAAAACTGTTTTTT. The full variable domain, completed using reference TRBV12-5 and TRBJ1-4, is DARVTQTPRHKVTEMGQEVTMRCQPILGHNTVFWYRQTMMQGLELLAYFRNRAPLDDSGMPKDRFSAEMPDATLATLKIQPSEPRDSAVYFCASGLAEGRWEKLFFGSGTQLSVL.

The chain is built from TRBV6-5 and TRBJ1-6; D gene ambiguous. The V and J ends lost 8 bases and 8 bases respectively, with 16 bases between them. Per the germline V gene, CDR1 is MNHEY and CDR2 is SVGAGI. This CDR3 region has 14 residues. This chain's CDR3 is CASGLSLVDSPLHF. The CDR3 nucleotides read TGTGCCAGCGGACTAAGTCTAGTTGATTCACCCCTCCACTTT.

The chain carries TRBV2 and TRBJ2-1; D ambiguous. CDR3 length: 14 residues. Trimming stripped 4 bases from V and 9 bases from J, with 16 bases between. CDR1 is SNHLY, CDR2 FYNNEI, per germline. DNA for the CDR3: TGTGCCAGCAGTGGGGTAGCATGGATGTCTGAGCAGTTCTTC. This codes for CASSGVAWMSEQFF.

CDR3 sequence: CPPGQLNEQFF. The CDR3 DNA reads as TGCCCACCCGGACAGCTAAATGAGCAGTTCTTC. The chain couples TRBV21-1 to TRBJ2-1; TRBD1 is the table's D call and was not checked against the DNA. TRBV21-1 is recorded as a pseudogene. CDR3 length equals 11 residues.

The rearrangement uses TRBV30 and TRBJ1-6, with D maybe TRBD1 (5 bases). CDR3 length: 16 amino acids. V gave up 1 base and J gave up 0 bases, with 10 bases separating them. Germline CDR1 and CDR2: GTSNPN and SVGIG (reference sequence). As DNA, the CDR3 is TGTGCCTGGAGTGGGGGCTTCAGCTCCTATAATTCACCCCTCCACTTT. This gives the protein CAWSGGFSSYNSPLHF.